This TCR beta chain appears in the sequencing data of a study of blood T cell repertoires in COVID-19. How the authors handled the data: Researchers report that nucleated cell counts were estimated from reference gene primer amplification. The table came from immunoSEQ multiplex PCR; TCRdb's copy has only in-frame clones and leaves some out. That table supplies the V and J calls and clone size; D and trimming were determined from the DNA. This sample yields roughly 250,000 clones, of which approximately 90% are seen a single time; roughly 6.3% belongs to the top ten. Across over 20 US areas, participants ranged in age from about 18 to 90 years. The germline V gene has CDR1 MGHRA and CDR2 YSYEKL. V shed 1 base and J shed 4 bases, with 11 bases lying between them. The CDR3 spans 15 residues.

The J gene is TRBJ1-5, the V gene TRBV4-1, with a weak D call TRBD1 (5 bases). Input material: PBMCs or T cells enriched from blood (not recorded which). The sequence derives from a woman aged 25 to 39 with acute COVID-19. CDR3 coding DNA: TGCGCCAGCAGCCAAGCAGGGTCGGTTAATCAGCCCCAGCATTTT. Translation: CASSQAGSVNQPQHF.